The T cell receptor (beta chain) described here comes from a study of blood T cells in healthy people across ages. Study-level information: When template switching was applied, about one barcoded beta molecule was captured per two T cells. General study points: When one million T cells were used, diversity estimates were thought to be underestimates. Comparison with aged donors showed that long-lived donors had more naive CD4+ cells and higher diversity.

The study isolated at least 6.5 million PBMCs from each sample. A J-beta primer mix and a sample-barcoded 5' primer were used in a second PCR of roughly 6 to 11 cycles. TCRdb re-derived calls from the 5' RACE reads in MiXCR, one entry per CDR3 protein. The sample lists 1,500,000 or so distinct CDR3 sequences; about 45% were seen once. A word on this clonotype: What it binds is not known.

CDR3 length: 15 amino acids. CDR1 is SNHLY, CDR2 FYNNEI, per germline. Trimming cost V 4 bases and J 5 bases, with 17 bases left between them. The chain employs TRBV2 and TRBJ2-5; maybe TRBD2 (6 bases). The sample was blood. This TCR was sampled from a woman under 30 in good health. This CDR3 is CASSALGGLWETQYF. CDR3 nucleotides: TGTGCCAGCAGTGCGCTCGGGGGTTTATGGGAGACCCAGTACTTC.